The next 30 T cell receptor beta chains were all read from a single sample in a study of identical twins (dated by TCRdb to 2016 to 2018). The library was prepared using 5' RACE. Sequencing instrument: Illumina HiSeq 2000. Using fastp trimming at Q25 and MiXCR clonotype assembly, TCRdb reanalyzed the public sequencing data and kept in-frame beta chains. Entries that share a CDR3 protein sequence are merged under the most common genes and DNA. A total of 1.5 million to 2 million distinct CDR3 sequences appear in this sample, 32% of them only once. Less than 0.35% of the sample is held by the ten biggest clonotypes. What was sequenced was cord blood. Receptors were obtained from a newborn girl in good health.

CDR3: CASSLKGAGGYGYTF. The DNA for the CDR3 is TGTGCCAGCAGCTTAAAGGGTGCAGGGGGCTATGGCTACACCTTC. The chain combines TRBV7-9 with TRBJ1-2, with 7 bases fitting TRBD1. Per the germline V gene, CDR1 is SEHNR and CDR2 is FQNEAQ (reference sequence). The CDR3 has 15 amino acids. With V trimmed by 2 bases and J by 4 bases, 7 bases remained unmatched.

The rearrangement joins TRBV12-3 or TRBV12-4 to TRBJ2-5; TRBD1 agrees at 8 bases. Unmatched junction bases numbered 5, after V lost 6 bases and J lost 5 bases. The CDR3 sequence is 13 residues long. The CDR3 DNA reads as TGTGCCAGCAGCCAGGGACAGGCGGAGACCCAGTACTTC. Translating gives CASSQGQAETQYF.

This clonotype has just a few counts. The DNA for the CDR3 is TGTGCCAGCAGCCCTAGGTGGGGGTTCCCTGAAGCTTTCTTT. This translates into CASSPRWGFPEAFF. The rearrangement links TRBV7-2 to TRBJ1-1; perhaps TRBD1 as D (5 bases). This CDR3 comprises 14 residues. Germline V CDR1 and CDR2: SGHTA, FQGNSA. Deletions cut 5 bases from V and 6 bases from J, with 16 bases between.

This CDR3 is CASSPLAGIRSGGTQYF. CDR3 nucleotide sequence: TGTGCCAGCAGTCCGCTGGCGGGGATACGATCTGGAGGGACCCAGTACTTC. The rearrangement uses TRBV27 and TRBJ2-7; D might be TRBD2 (6 bases). TRBJ2-5 explains the end of the DNA better; the J call may be wrong. Germline CDR1 is MNHEY and CDR2 is SMNVEV (reference sequence). CDR3 length equals 17 residues.

In this sample, this clonotype turned up a few times. The chain joins TRBV28 to TRBJ2-5; 9 nucleotides line up with TRBD1. CDR3 size: 15 residues. Looked up from germline, CDR1 is MDHEN and CDR2 is SYDVKM. V lost 4 bases, J lost 7 bases, and 10 bases stayed unmatched. This CDR3 is CASSSSGTGSRTQYF. The DNA for the CDR3 is TGTGCCAGCAGTTCCTCCGGGACAGGGTCGAGGACCCAGTACTTC.

This clonotype was recorded at least ten times. The chain combines TRBV11-2 with TRBJ2-1; D remains ambiguous. The germline V gene has CDR1 SGHAT and CDR2 FQNNGV. V lost 2 bases, J lost 1 base, and 12 bases lay in between. The CDR3 runs 16 residues. CDR3 in DNA: TGTGCCAGCAGCTTAAACCCCCTCTTGTCCTACAATGAGCAGTTCTTC. As protein: CASSLNPLLSYNEQFF.

This clonotype turned up a few times. The chain links TRBV3-1 to TRBJ2-3; 10 bases line up with TRBD2. The CDR3 totals 16 residues. The V segment lost 1 base and the J segment 2 bases; nucleotides outside the gene matches: 3. Per germline, CDR1 LGHDT and CDR2 YNNKEL (reference sequence). CDR3: CASSQALAGVTDTQYF. Written as DNA, the CDR3 is TGTGCCAGCAGCCAAGCCCTAGCGGGAGTCACAGATACGCAGTATTTT.

This clonotype was seen only a few times. Written as DNA, the CDR3 is TGTGCCAGCAGCTTATGGCTACGCCAAGGCTACACCTTC. This codes for CASSLWLRQGYTF. The V gene is TRBV11-2, the J gene TRBJ1-2; D unresolved. The CDR3 consists of 13 residues. Trimming cost V 2 bases and J 8 bases, with 12 bases left between them. Germline V gives CDR1 SGHAT, CDR2 FQNNGV.

The table lists this clonotype with many counts. The rearrangement joins TRBV7-9 to TRBJ2-3; 7 bases line up with TRBD2. The CDR3 covers 15 residues. The ends lost 4 bases at V and 0 bases at J; junction bases unmatched: 4. Germline values: CDR1 SEHNR, CDR2 FQNEAQ (reference sequence). CDR3 amino acids: CASSWDYSSTDTQYF. CDR3 coding DNA: TGTGCCAGCAGCTGGGACTACTCTAGCACAGATACGCAGTATTTT.

About this clonotype: A much larger clonotype is one base distant, so this may be a read error. This chain joins TRBV29-1 and TRBJ1-2, with D unresolved. The germline V gene encodes CDR1 SQVTM and CDR2 ANQGSEA. The CDR3 runs 12 residues. CDR3 sequence: CSVEQALYGYPF. DNA for the CDR3: TGCAGCGTGGAGCAGGCCCTCTATGGCTACCCCTTC.

This chain joins TRBV6-5 and TRBJ1-2; a possible D gene is TRBD1 (6 bases). Germline lookup yields CDR1 MNHEY and CDR2 SVGAGI. The V end lost 5 bases, the J end lost 1 base, and 17 bases lay between the germline ends. This CDR3 is built from 16 residues. For the CDR3, the DNA is TGTGCCAGCAGTCCCTCACAGGGCTCAAATAACTATGGCTACACCTTC. Amino acids: CASSPSQGSNNYGYTF.

The chain carries TRBV28 and TRBJ2-7; 9 bases are shared with TRBD1. The CDR3 loop spans 15 amino acids. The trim removed 3 bases at V and 3 bases at J, leaving 6 bases unmatched. From germline, CDR1 is MDHEN and CDR2 SYDVKM. The CDR3 bases are TGTGCCAGCAGTTTCCGGGACAGGGTCGGCTACGAGCAGTACTTC. Translation gives CASSFRDRVGYEQYF.

The chain carries TRBV29-1 and TRBJ1-2, with 7 bases fitting TRBD1. CDR1 SQVTM and CDR2 ANQGSEA come from the germline V gene. Germline trimming cut 5 bases from V and 5 bases from J; bases unmatched to any gene: 8. The length of the CDR3 is 13 residues. The CDR3 DNA sequence: TGCAGCGTTCCCGGACAGGACTTATATGGCTACACCTTC. It encodes CSVPGQDLYGYTF.

This clonotype has a handful of counts. The gene calls are TRBV5-1 and TRBJ2-5, with D maybe TRBD2 (6 bases). Trimming cost V 4 bases and J 3 bases, with 13 bases left between them. This CDR3 has 14 residues. The germline V gene has CDR1 SGHRS and CDR2 YFSETQ. Here the CDR3 DNA reads TGCGCCAGCAGCCCGTCTAGCGTCGAAGAGACCCAGTACTTC. It specifies CASSPSSVEETQYF. Based on the CDR3 plus reference TRBV5-1 and TRBJ2-5, the full variable domain is KAGVTQTPRYLIKTRGQQVTLSCSPISGHRSVSWYQQTPGQGLQFLFEYFSETQRNKGNFPGRFSGRQFSNSRSEMNVSTLELGDSALYLCASSPSSVEETQYFGPGTRLLVL.

CDR3 amino acids: CASSYSGSGRSETQYF. The CDR3 bases are TGTGCCAGCAGTTACTCGGGTAGCGGGAGGTCTGAGACCCAGTACTTC. The chain has TRBV6-2 or TRBV6-3 and TRBJ2-5, with 10 bases lining up with TRBD2. The ends lost 0 bases at V and 5 bases at J; junction bases unmatched: 6. The CDR3 covers 16 residues. The germline gives CDR1 MNHEY, CDR2 SVGEGT.

As DNA, the CDR3 is TGTGCCAGCAGTTGGACAGCTGGCTACACCTTC. Residues: CASSWTAGYTF. The V gene is TRBV28, the J gene TRBJ1-2; the D gene is possibly TRBD1 (6 bases). Germline values: CDR1 MDHEN, CDR2 SYDVKM. The V end lost 4 bases, the J end lost 7 bases, and 7 bases lay between the germline ends. The CDR3 consists of 11 residues.

There are many counts of this clonotype. The rearrangement uses TRBV28 and TRBJ2-7, with D uncertain. Trimming left V 5 bases short and J 2 bases short, with 13 bases between. The CDR3 length is 14 residues. Germline CDR1 MDHEN, CDR2 SYDVKM. The CDR3: CASSTGRFPYEQYF. CDR3 DNA sequence: TGTGCCAGCAGTACCGGAAGGTTCCCCTACGAGCAGTACTTC.

This clonotype has just a few counts. V gene TRBV7-2 combines with J gene TRBJ2-7, with D unresolved. The V end was cut by 6 bases, the J end by 2 bases, with 17 bases between. The CDR3 sequence is 15 residues long. Per the germline V gene, CDR1 is SGHTA and CDR2 is FQGNSA. CDR3 residues: CASSTVGAPPYEQYF. The CDR3 bases are TGTGCCAGCAGTACGGTCGGAGCTCCTCCCTACGAGCAGTACTTC.

This clonotype was counted ten times or more. The J gene is TRBJ2-7, the V gene TRBV29-1; a weak D match, TRBD1 (5 bases). Germline V gene sequence: CDR1 SQVTM, CDR2 ANQGSEA. The CDR3 is 15 amino acids. V lost 4 bases and J 2 bases, leaving 18 bases between the germline ends. The CDR3 sequence: CSVVTPTATTYEQYF. The CDR3, as DNA: TGCAGCGTTGTTACCCCGACAGCGACAACCTACGAGCAGTACTTC.

Comments on this clonotype: Since a much larger clone is just one base distant, this may be a read error. The chain joins TRBV27 to TRBJ2-1; D unresolved. The germline V gene encodes CDR1 MNHEY and CDR2 SMNVEV (reference sequence). The CDR3 contains 15 residues. As DNA, the CDR3 is TGTGCCAGCACGGTGTTAGGACCGAGATACAATGGGCAGTTCTTC. This gives the protein CASTVLGPRYNGQFF.

This clonotype was detected only a few times. The V and J genes are TRBV10-3 and TRBJ2-7; TRBD1 is a possible D gene (6 bases). Germline lookup yields CDR1 ENHRY and CDR2 SYGVKD. The CDR3 extends over 14 amino acids. V lost 6 bases and J 3 bases, leaving 15 bases between the germline ends. The CDR3 loop is CAIRGEGHSYEQYF. The CDR3 bases are TGTGCCATCAGGGGAGAGGGACATAGCTACGAGCAGTACTTC.

This clonotype showed up just a few times. The chain uses TRBV6-6 and TRBJ1-6; D is undetermined. Germline V gene lookup returns CDR1 MNHNY and CDR2 SVGAGI (reference sequence). The V gene lost 2 bases and the J gene lost 8 bases, with 13 bases spanning the gap. This CDR3 contains 15 residues. For the CDR3, the DNA is TGTGCCAGCAGTTACGGCCAGGCCGAACATTCACCCCTCCACTTT. Protein sequence: CASSYGQAEHSPLHF.

V gene TRBV7-2 combines with J gene TRBJ2-7; possible D gene TRBD2, 5 bases. The V gene lost 4 bases and the J gene lost 3 bases, with 10 bases spanning the gap. The germline V gene encodes CDR1 SGHTA and CDR2 FQGNSA. CDR3 length equals 13 residues. Written as DNA, the CDR3 is TGTACCAGCAGCTGGACTCTGCACTACGAGCAGTACTTC. Encoded protein: CTSSWTLHYEQYF. Full variable domain (missing parts from reference TRBV7-2 and TRBJ2-7): GAGVSQSPSNKVTEKGKDVELRCDPISGHTALYWYRQSLGQGLEFLIYFQGNSAPDKSGLPSDRFSAERTGGSVSTLTIQRTQQEDSAVYLCTSSWTLHYEQYFGPGTRLTVT.

The chain employs TRBV20-1 and TRBJ2-1; TRBD2 matches 8 bases. V was pared by 6 bases and J by 2 bases, with 9 bases of the junction left unmatched. This CDR3 has 15 amino acids. Germline assignment: CDR1 DFQATT and CDR2 SNEGSKA (reference sequence). The CDR3 DNA reads TGCAGTGCCCTGGCGGCGGGAGGACCCTACAATGAGCAGTTCTTC. This sequence encodes CSALAAGGPYNEQFF.

The V and J genes are TRBV11-2 and TRBJ2-3, with unresolved D. Trimming stripped 0 bases from V and 3 bases from J, with 13 bases between. CDR3 size: 16 residues. CDR1 is SGHAT, CDR2 FQNNGV, per germline. CDR3 amino acids: CASSLDPARATDTQYF. DNA of the CDR3: TGTGCCAGCAGCTTAGATCCGGCTAGAGCGACAGATACGCAGTATTTT.

This rearrangement joins TRBV19 to TRBJ2-7; 7 nucleotides align to TRBD1. V gave up 1 base and J gave up 3 bases; unmatched junction bases: 6. CDR1 LNHDA and CDR2 SQIVND come from the germline V gene (reference sequence). This CDR3 has 15 amino acids. The CDR3 spells CASSIGQGERYEQYF. The DNA for the CDR3 is TGTGCCAGTAGTATAGGACAGGGTGAACGCTACGAGCAGTACTTC.

V and J are TRBV2 and TRBJ1-3; no clear D gene. The germline V gene has CDR1 SNHLY and CDR2 FYNNEI. The V and J ends lost 1 base and 0 bases respectively, with 4 bases between them. The CDR3 length is 14 residues. CDR3: CASSEVRSGNTIYF. The DNA of the CDR3 is TGTGCCAGCAGTGAAGTCCGCTCTGGAAACACCATATATTTT. Using reference TRBV2 and TRBJ1-3 for the parts outside the CDR3, the full variable domain is EPEVTQTPSHQVTQMGQEVILRCVPISNHLYFYWYRQILGQKVEFLVSFYNNEISEKSEIFDDQFSVERPDGSNFTLKIRSTKLEDSAMYFCASSEVRSGNTIYFGEGSWLTVV.

Many counts were recorded for this clonotype. The chain is built from TRBV5-1 and TRBJ2-6; D is perhaps TRBD2 (5 bases). The V end was cut by 0 bases, the J end by 1 base, with 8 bases between. The CDR3 totals 16 residues. Germline V gene sequence: CDR1 SGHRS, CDR2 YFSETQ. This chain's CDR3 is CASSLAGDSGANVLTF. CDR3 in DNA: TGCGCCAGCAGCTTGGCCGGGGATTCTGGGGCCAACGTCCTGACTTTC.

In the case of this clonotype: An end of the junction differs from the germline gene, which may be a read error. V and J are TRBV28 and TRBJ2-7, with D possibly matching TRBD2 (5 bases). Germline V gene lookup returns CDR1 MDHEN and CDR2 SYDVKM. This CDR3 contains 14 residues. Here the CDR3 DNA reads TGTGCCAGCAGTCCCCCTCTAGCTTCCTACGAGCGGTACTTC. Translation gives CASSPPLASYERYF.

In regard to this clonotype: With a much larger clone just one base away, this may be a read error. The chain joins TRBV12-3 or TRBV12-4 to TRBJ2-4; 10 nucleotides align to TRBD2. The DNA matches TRBJ2-7 better at its end, which makes the J call doubtful. The CDR3 extends over 15 amino acids. CDR3 sequence: CANRPRTSGTYEQYF. In DNA form, the CDR3 reads TGTGCCAACAGGCCACGGACTAGCGGAACCTACGAGCAGTACTTC.